A selection of T cell receptor beta chains follows, all from one sample in a study of blood T cell repertoires in COVID-19. Clones were read by immunoSEQ multiplex PCR, and TCRdb kept only the in-frame ones, dropping some. Here the sample spans 160,000 or so clones, more than 85% being singletons. The sample consisted of PBMCs or T cells enriched from blood (not recorded which). The receptors were gathered from a human donor with acute COVID-19. The donor label of this sample is uncertain. The CDR3 runs from the conserved cysteine through the conserved F or W. The D gene is left open where the match is weak. Not all rows give a size; the values are once, few, many and, for expanded clones, a class.

TRBV30	TRBD1	-	TRBJ1-1	TGTGCCTGGCGTATCCAGGGGGCGGAAGCTTTCTTT	CAWRIQGAEAFF
TRBV24-1	TRBD1	-	TRBJ1-1	TGTGCCACCACCTCGACAGGGAAGGAAATGAACACTGAAGCTTTCTTT	CATTSTGKEMNTEAFF
TRBV4-1	TRBD1	-	TRBJ1-2	TGCGCCAGCAGCCACGCCGGGACAGGGGGCGACTATGGCTACACCTTC	CASSHAGTGGDYGYTF
TRBV25-1	-	-	TRBJ1-2	TGTGCCAGCAGTGAAGAGCGGTTTCGTGGCTACACCTTC	CASSEERFRGYTF
TRBV7-8	-	-	TRBJ2-7	TGTGCCAGCAGCTTATCGCTTGGGGGACCAGGGGCAGCCTACGAGCAGTACTTC	CASSLSLGGPGAAYEQYF
TRBV19	TRBD1	-	TRBJ1-1	TGTGCCAGTAGTATCAGGGGGGACAGTTACCGTTTCTTT	CASSIRGDSYRFF
TRBV11-2	-	-	TRBJ1-4	TGTGCCAGCAGCTCAGACAGAACTAATGAAAAACTGTTTTTT	CASSSDRTNEKLFF
TRBV19	TRBD1	-	TRBJ1-2	TGTGCCAGTAGTATCGGGACAGGAGGGGGCTACACCTTC	CASSIGTGGGYTF
TRBV4-3	-	few	TRBJ1-1	TGCGCCAGCACCAACCTGGGGGCTAACACTGAAGCTTTCTTT	CASTNLGANTEAFF
TRBV7-9	TRBD2	-	TRBJ2-2	TGTGCCAGCAGCTTAGCGAGCGGGGGGGCCAGGACCGGGGAGCTGTTTTTT	CASSLASGGARTGELFF
TRBV28	-	-	TRBJ1-6	TGTGCCAGCAGCCTAAATAATTCACCCCTCCACTTT	CASSLNNSPLHF
TRBV6-6	-	-	TRBJ2-7	TGTGCCAGCAGTTTAACAGAGATTGTATACGAGCAGTACTTC	CASSLTEIVYEQYF
TRBV2	TRBD1	-	TRBJ2-6	TGTGCCAGGGACAGGGAGTCTGGGGCCAACGTCCTGACTTTC	CARDRESGANVLTF
TRBV12-3/TRBV12-4	-	-	TRBJ2-7	TGTGCCAGCAGCTACGACAACTCCTACGAGCAGTACTTC	CASSYDNSYEQYF
TRBV19	TRBD1	-	TRBJ1-1	TGTGCCAGTAGTATAGGACAGGGCACTGAAGCTTTCTTT	CASSIGQGTEAFF
TRBV5-6	-	-	TRBJ2-1	TGTGCCAGCAGCTTTTTTGGTCGGGCCTACAATGAGCAGTTCTTC	CASSFFGRAYNEQFF
TRBV28	TRBD1	once	TRBJ1-6	TGTGCCAGCAGTTTGGCGTTTTACAGGACAGGGACTTTGTGGTCCTATAATTCACCCCTCCACTTT	CASSLAFYRTGTLWSYNSPLHF
TRBV3-1/TRBV3-2	TRBD1	once	TRBJ2-2	TGTGCCACCTCAGGTAGGGGGCTAGGCACCGGGGAGCTGTTTTTT	CATSGRGLGTGELFF
TRBV19	-	-	TRBJ2-5	TGTGCCAGTAGTACTCCCGCGGGGCAGGACCAAGAGACCCAGTACTTC	CASSTPAGQDQETQYF
TRBV12-3/TRBV12-4	-	-	TRBJ1-1	TGTGCCAGCAGTTCCTACTCGAACACTGAAGCTTTCTTT	CASSSYSNTEAFF
TRBV10-1	TRBD1	-	TRBJ1-2	TGCGCCAGCGACCGACAGGGTCTCTGGGGCTACACCTTC	CASDRQGLWGYTF
TRBV11-2	-	-	TRBJ2-7	TGTGCCAGCAGCCAGGGTGGCAGGGGCTACGAGCAGTACTTC	CASSQGGRGYEQYF
TRBV7-9	-	few	TRBJ1-4	TGTGCCAGCAGCTTTGGAGGGTATAATGAAAAACTGTTTTTT	CASSFGGYNEKLFF
TRBV19	TRBD2	-	TRBJ2-5	TGTGCCAGTAGTGCTGGGGGACTAGTGGATGAGACCCAGTACTTC	CASSAGGLVDETQYF
TRBV6-1	TRBD2	-	TRBJ2-5	TGTGCCAGCAGTGAAAGGACTAGCGGGGGGGAAGAGACCCAGTACTTC	CASSERTSGGEETQYF
TRBV30	TRBD2	-	TRBJ2-2	TGTGCCTGGAGTGGAAGGGCTAGCGGCGCCGAGCTGTTTTTT	CAWSGRASGAELFF
TRBV27	-	-	TRBJ1-5	TGTGCCAGCAGTTCTGCGACAGACATATATAGCAATCAGCCCCAGCATTTT	CASSSATDIYSNQPQHF
TRBV19	TRBD1	-	TRBJ1-1	TGTGCCAGCGGGACAGTGAACACTGAAGCTTTCTTT	CASGTVNTEAFF
TRBV4-2	TRBD2	-	TRBJ2-3	TGTGCCAGCAGCCAAAAAAAACTAGCGGGACCTAGCACAGATACGCAGTATTTT	CASSQKKLAGPSTDTQYF
TRBV24-1	TRBD1	-	TRBJ2-3	TGTGCCACCAGTGATGTCGGAGCGGACAGGGGTGCGGCGGGAGATACGCAGTATTTT	CATSDVGADRGAAGDTQYF
TRBV7-2	TRBD1	-	TRBJ2-7	TGTGCCAGCAGCCCGTGGGGACAGGCCATCCCTAGCTCCTACGAGCAGTACTTC	CASSPWGQAIPSSYEQYF
TRBV4-3	TRBD1	-	TRBJ1-3	TGCGCCAGCAGCCAGGAACAGGGGGCTGGAAACACCATATATTTT	CASSQEQGAGNTIYF
TRBV3-1/TRBV3-2	-	-	TRBJ1-1	TGTGCCAGCAGCCATCTCACTGAAGCTTTCTTT	CASSHLTEAFF
TRBV11-2	-	-	TRBJ2-5	TGTGCCAGCAGCTTAGTTAGCGGTAAAGAGACCCAGTACTTC	CASSLVSGKETQYF
TRBV6-2/TRBV6-3	-	-	TRBJ1-5	TGTGCCAGCAGTTCCCCTGACGCCGGACTTCCCTTTTGGCCCCAGCATTTT	CASSSPDAGLPFWPQHF
TRBV2	-	-	TRBJ1-1	TGTGCCAGCAGTGAGGGGGCCGGGGTAGCTTTCTTT	CASSEGAGVAFF
TRBV5-6	-	-	TRBJ1-2	TGTGCCAGCAGCCCCCTCGCCTTGGGCAGGGCTGGTGCCTATGGCTACACCTTC	CASSPLALGRAGAYGYTF
TRBV2	-	-	TRBJ1-2	TGTGCCAGCAGAACCGGGGTGGACTATGGCTACACCTTC	CASRTGVDYGYTF
TRBV7-2	TRBD2	once	TRBJ2-1	TGTGCCAGCAGCTTAGTTGCGGGGGGGCCTGGAAATGAGCAGTTCTTC	CASSLVAGGPGNEQFF
TRBV12-3/TRBV12-4	-	-	TRBJ1-2	TGTGCCAGCAGTTTACAGGGGTGGGATGGCTACACCTTC	CASSLQGWDGYTF
TRBV15	-	-	TRBJ2-3	TGTGCCACCAGCAGAGATCTGGCAGGCTCAGATACGCAGTATTTT	CATSRDLAGSDTQYF
TRBV7-6	-	once	TRBJ1-1	TGTGCCAGCAGCTTTGGGGGGAGTGACACTGAAGCTTTCTTT	CASSFGGSDTEAFF